This T cell receptor beta chain was captured in a study of blood T cell repertoires in COVID-19. Per the study methods: Reference gene primer amplification gave nucleated cell count estimates. Method: immunoSEQ multiplex PCR; TCRdb's copy keeps in-frame clones and lacks some. V, J and clone size are those of that table, while D and trimming were read from the DNA. The sample has a few hundred thousand clones, roughly 88% seen once. Per the germline V gene, CDR1 is LGHDT and CDR2 is YNNKEL (reference sequence). The junction had 5 bases not matched to a gene; V was cut back by 4 bases and J by 12 bases. The CDR3 consists of 13 residues.

The sample taken for sequencing was peripheral blood. The source is a young woman with acute or convalescent COVID-19. The chain carries TRBV3-1 (or the pseudogene TRBV3-2) and TRBJ2-7, with TRBD2 matching 14 bases. The chain's CDR3 is CASSPGTSGSRYF. The CDR3, as DNA: TGTGCCAGCAGCCCCGGGACTAGCGGGAGTAGGTACTTC.